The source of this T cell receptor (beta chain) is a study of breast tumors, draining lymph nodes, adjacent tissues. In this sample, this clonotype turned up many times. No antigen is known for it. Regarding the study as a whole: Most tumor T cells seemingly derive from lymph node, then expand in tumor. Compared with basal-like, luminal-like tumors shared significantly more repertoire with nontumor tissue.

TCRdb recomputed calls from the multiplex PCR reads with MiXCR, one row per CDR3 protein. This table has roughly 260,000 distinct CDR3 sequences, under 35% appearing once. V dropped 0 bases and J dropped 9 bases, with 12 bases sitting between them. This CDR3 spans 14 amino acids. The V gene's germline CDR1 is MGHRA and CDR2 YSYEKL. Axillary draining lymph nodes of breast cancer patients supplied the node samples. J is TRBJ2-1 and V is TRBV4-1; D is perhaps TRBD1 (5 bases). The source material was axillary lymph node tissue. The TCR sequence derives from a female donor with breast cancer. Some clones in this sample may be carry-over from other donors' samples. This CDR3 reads CASSQEGVTSEQFF. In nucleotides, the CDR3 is TGCGCCAGCAGCCAAGAAGGGGTCACAAGTGAGCAGTTCTTC.